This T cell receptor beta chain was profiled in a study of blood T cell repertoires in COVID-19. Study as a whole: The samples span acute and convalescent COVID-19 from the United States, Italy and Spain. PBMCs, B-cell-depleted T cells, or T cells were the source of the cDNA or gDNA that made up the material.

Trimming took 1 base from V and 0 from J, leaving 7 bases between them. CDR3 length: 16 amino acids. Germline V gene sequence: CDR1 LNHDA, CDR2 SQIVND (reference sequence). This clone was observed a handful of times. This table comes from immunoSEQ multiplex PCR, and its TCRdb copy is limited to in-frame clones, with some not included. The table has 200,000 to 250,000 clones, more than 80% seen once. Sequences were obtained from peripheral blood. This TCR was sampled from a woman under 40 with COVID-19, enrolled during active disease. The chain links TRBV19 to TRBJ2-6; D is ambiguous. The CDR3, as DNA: TGTGCCAGTAGTATAGCCGGCGGCTCTGGGGCCAACGTCCTGACTTTC. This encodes CASSIAGGSGANVLTF.